Below, 15 T cell receptor beta chains from the same sample are listed, as sequenced in a study of blood T cell repertoires in COVID-19. TCRdb's copy holds only in-frame clones and misses some; the assay was immunoSEQ multiplex PCR. The sample contains over 300,000 clones, around four fifths of which appear only once. The sample taken for sequencing was peripheral blood. The receptors originated from a woman aged 50 to 65 with acute or convalescent COVID-19.

The chain carries TRBV7-2 and TRBJ1-2, with D tentatively TRBD1 (5 bases). This CDR3 contains 12 residues. V shed 4 bases and J shed 2 bases, with 5 bases lying between them. Germline values: CDR1 SGHTA, CDR2 FQGNSA. The CDR3 bases are TGTGCCAGCAGCTCAGGGAACTATGGCTACACCTTC. This sequence encodes CASSSGNYGYTF.

The V and J genes are TRBV27 and TRBJ1-1, with D possibly matching TRBD1 (5 bases). The CDR3 runs 15 residues. Trimming shortened V by 8 bases and J by 0 bases, and 16 bases separated the two germline ends. Per the germline V gene, CDR1 is MNHEY and CDR2 is SMNVEV (reference sequence). CDR3 DNA: TGTGCCAGCTTTTACCGGGGGATTCTGAACACTGAAGCTTTCTTT. This sequence encodes CASFYRGILNTEAFF.

This chain uses TRBV5-1 with TRBJ1-4, with a possible D match to TRBD1 (6 bases). This CDR3 comprises 14 residues. The V end lost 4 bases, the J end lost 8 bases, and 15 bases lay between the germline ends. The V gene's germline CDR1 is SGHRS and CDR2 YFSETQ. The CDR3 bases are TGCGCCAGCAGCGAAGTCCCGGGGGGCGAAAAACTGTTTTTT. Protein product: CASSEVPGGEKLFF.

The chain employs TRBV4-1 and TRBJ1-4; 9 positions match TRBD1. CDR3 length equals 15 residues. Germline-derived CDR1 and CDR2 are MGHRA and YSYEKL. V dropped 1 base and J dropped 10; count of bases not matched to a gene: 7. CDR3 in amino acids: CASSQADRGGGKLFF. CDR3 DNA sequence: TGCGCCAGCAGCCAAGCGGACAGGGGAGGAGGAAAACTGTTTTTT.

This clone appeared a few times. The rearrangement joins TRBV28 to TRBJ2-2, with 10 positions matching TRBD2. The CDR3 totals 16 residues. V dropped 6 bases and J dropped 8; count of bases not matched to a gene: 12. CDR1 is MDHEN and CDR2 is SYDVKM in the germline V gene. The CDR3, as DNA: TGTGCCAGCAGCCCCCCCGGGCTAGCGGGAGTTGGGGAGCTGTTTTTT. Amino acids: CASSPPGLAGVGELFF.

The chain carries TRBV30 and TRBJ1-2; tentatively, D is TRBD1 (5 bases). The CDR3 runs to 12 residues. V was shortened by 3 bases and J by 3 bases, with 8 bases between the two germline ends. Looked up from germline, CDR1 is GTSNPN and CDR2 is SVGIG (reference sequence). The CDR3 sequence: CAWSRGDYGYTF. As DNA, the CDR3 is TGTGCCTGGAGCCGGGGGGACTATGGCTACACCTTC.

The chain recombines TRBV13 with TRBJ1-1, with D possibly being TRBD1 (6 bases). CDR3 length: 13 residues. Germline assignment: CDR1 PRHDT and CDR2 FYEKMQ (reference sequence). The V and J ends lost 5 bases and 3 bases respectively, with 10 bases between them. CDR3 loop: CASSRDTYTEAFF. The CDR3 nucleotides read TGTGCCAGCAGCCGGGACACCTACACTGAAGCTTTCTTT.

The J gene is TRBJ2-3, the V gene TRBV5-4; 7 bases fit TRBD2. The CDR3 is 16 amino acids. Germline CDR1 reads SGHNT; CDR2 reads YYREEE (reference sequence). Trimming removed 4 bases from V and 3 bases from J; junction bases left unmatched: 11. The CDR3 DNA reads TGTGCCAGCAGCGTGCTAGCGGAGGTGGGAACAGATACGCAGTATTTT. Translated, it gives CASSVLAEVGTDTQYF.

The V gene is TRBV11-2, the J gene TRBJ1-6; D ambiguous. Germline V gene lookup returns CDR1 SGHAT and CDR2 FQNNGV. This CDR3 is built from 14 residues. Deletions cut 5 bases from V and 7 bases from J, with 12 bases between. This CDR3 is CASSQTLPNSPLHF. The CDR3 nucleotides read TGTGCCAGCAGCCAGACTCTCCCGAATTCACCCCTCCACTTT.

The V and J genes are TRBV6-4 and TRBJ2-2, with D perhaps matching TRBD1 (7 bases). The CDR3 extends over 14 amino acids. Trimming left V 5 bases short and J 5 bases short, with 12 bases between. CDR1 is MRHNA and CDR2 is SNTAGT in the germline V gene. The CDR3 nucleotides read TGTGCCAGCAGTCCAGGGGGGATAACCGGGGAGCTGTTTTTT. Its protein product is CASSPGGITGELFF.

The V and J genes are TRBV18 and TRBJ2-5; TRBD2 matches 11 bases. Trimming removed 0 bases from V and 5 bases from J; junction bases left unmatched: 2. The CDR3 runs to 15 residues. Germline V gives CDR1 KGHSH, CDR2 LQKENI. CDR3 sequence: CASSPPLAGVETQYF. The CDR3 DNA sequence: TGTGCCAGCTCACCACCACTAGCGGGAGTTGAGACCCAGTACTTC.

This clone was seen a handful of times. This chain connects TRBV9 to TRBJ2-2, with D possibly being TRBD2 (6 bases). V lost 0 bases, J lost 3 bases, and 12 bases lay in between. There are 16 residues in the CDR3. Germline V gives CDR1 SGDLS, CDR2 YYNGEE. In DNA, the CDR3 is TGTGCCAGCAGCGTAGGCGCAGGGAGGCACACCGGGGAGCTGTTTTTT. Protein sequence: CASSVGAGRHTGELFF.

This rearrangement joins TRBV5-4 to TRBJ2-1, with 9 bases identical to TRBD2. V was clipped by 3 bases and J by 8 bases; unmatched bases: 6. This CDR3 has 14 amino acids. Germline values: CDR1 SGHNT, CDR2 YYREEE (reference sequence). CDR3: CASSSQRGEDEQFF. CDR3 in DNA: TGTGCCAGCAGCTCACAGCGGGGGGAGGATGAGCAGTTCTTC.

The chain recombines TRBV2 with TRBJ1-6; D ambiguous. V was trimmed by 5 bases and J by 14 bases, leaving 7 bases between them. Germline V gene sequence: CDR1 SNHLY, CDR2 FYNNEI. The length of the CDR3 is 10 residues. The CDR3 loop is CASSLGTLHF. The DNA for the CDR3 is TGTGCCAGCAGTCTCGGTACCCTCCACTTT.

This sequence joins TRBV7-4 and TRBJ1-6, with D unclear. This CDR3 spans 19 amino acids. Germline V gene lookup returns CDR1 SGHVT and CDR2 SQSDAQ. Trimming shortened V by 0 bases and J by 0 bases, and 15 bases separated the two germline ends. CDR3 in amino acids: CASSLASLDLSSYNSPLHF. The CDR3 bases are TGTGCCAGCAGCTTAGCGTCCTTAGATTTGAGCTCCTATAATTCACCCCTCCACTTT.